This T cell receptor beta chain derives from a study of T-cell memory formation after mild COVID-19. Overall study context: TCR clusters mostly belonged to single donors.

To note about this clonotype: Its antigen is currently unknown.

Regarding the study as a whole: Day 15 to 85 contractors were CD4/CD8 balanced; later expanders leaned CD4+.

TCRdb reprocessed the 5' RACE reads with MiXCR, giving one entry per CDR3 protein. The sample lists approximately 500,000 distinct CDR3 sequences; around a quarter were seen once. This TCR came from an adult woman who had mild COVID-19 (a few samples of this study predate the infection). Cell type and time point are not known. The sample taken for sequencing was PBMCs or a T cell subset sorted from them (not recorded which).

The CDR3, as DNA: TGCAGCGTTGCGCCCGACAGGGGATCCTACGAGCAGTACTTC. Translation gives CSVAPDRGSYEQYF. This chain links TRBV29-1 with TRBJ2-7, with TRBD1 identical over 8 bases. Germline V gene sequence: CDR1 SQVTM, CDR2 ANQGSEA. The CDR3 is made up of 14 amino acids. Trimming removed 4 bases from V and 1 base from J; junction bases left unmatched: 6.